The rows below give T cell receptor beta chains drawn from one sample of a study of blood T cell repertoires in COVID-19. Using immunoSEQ multiplex PCR, the repertoire was profiled, and TCRdb retains in-frame clones only, with some absent. Altogether under 200,000 clones are present, 82% being singletons, with the ten largest covering about a sixth. Sequenced material: PBMCs or T cells enriched from blood (not recorded which). These receptors were taken from a man in his 60s who had recovered from COVID-19. The CDR3 runs from the conserved cysteine through the conserved F or W. The D gene is left open where the match is weak. Clone sizes are given selectively: once, few, many, or a class where the clone is expanded.

J	D	V	size	CDR3	DNA
TRBJ1-2	-	TRBV30	-	CAWSVVRVGGGYTF	TGTGCCTGGAGTGTTGTCAGGGTGGGTGGCGGCTACACCTTC
TRBJ2-7	-	TRBV7-8	-	CASRGTGTYEQYF	TGTGCCAGTAGGGGGACCGGGACCTACGAGCAGTACTTC
TRBJ2-2	-	TRBV19	-	CASHRDTNTGELFF	TGTGCCAGTCACAGGGATACGAACACCGGGGAGCTGTTTTTT
TRBJ1-1	-	TRBV18	-	CASSSMEGNTEAFF	TGTGCCAGCTCCTCAATGGAGGGGAACACTGAAGCTTTCTTT
TRBJ1-4	-	TRBV3-1/TRBV3-2	-	CASRGAASEKLFF	TGTGCCAGCAGAGGGGCCGCCAGTGAAAAACTGTTTTTT
TRBJ2-1	TRBD2	TRBV3-1/TRBV3-2	-	CASSQDLAGGGNEQFF	TGTGCCAGCAGCCAAGATCTAGCGGGAGGTGGGAATGAGCAGTTCTTC
TRBJ1-1	-	TRBV28	-	CASSLPRGQLGKNTEAFF	TGTGCCAGCAGTTTACCCAGGGGCCAGCTTGGGAAGAACACTGAAGCTTTCTTT
TRBJ2-3	TRBD2	TRBV7-7	once	CASSFLKREFADTQYF	TGTGCTAGCAGCTTTTTGAAGCGGGAGTTTGCAGATACGCAGTATTTT
TRBJ2-3	TRBD2	TRBV5-1	once	CASSPGTSVVTDTQYF	TGCGCCAGCAGCCCGGGGACTAGCGTGGTTACAGATACGCAGTATTTT
TRBJ1-2	-	TRBV6-1	once	CASSEILNSRGDGYTF	TGTGCCAGCAGTGAAATTCTAAACAGCCGCGGGGATGGCTACACCTTC
TRBJ1-5	TRBD1	TRBV5-4	-	CASSPGQGKDQPQHF	TGTGCCAGCAGTCCCGGACAGGGGAAGGATCAGCCCCAGCATTTT
TRBJ2-5	-	TRBV7-9	-	CATEEETQYF	TGTGCCACCGAGGAGGAGACCCAGTACTTC
TRBJ1-1	-	TRBV7-8	-	CASSFGENTEAFF	TGTGCCAGCAGCTTTGGGGAGAATACTGAAGCTTTCTTT
TRBJ2-2	-	TRBV15	-	CATSRSQGARTGELFF	TGTGCCACCAGCAGATCCCAGGGTGCTAGGACCGGGGAGCTGTTTTTT
TRBJ2-4	-	TRBV11-2	-	CASSSLRGGRTKNIQYF	TGTGCCAGCAGCTCCTTAAGGGGGGGCAGGACCAAAAACATTCAGTACTTC
TRBJ1-2	-	TRBV12-3/TRBV12-4	-	CASSLARYGYTF	TGTGCCAGCAGTTTAGCACGGTATGGCTACACCTTC
TRBJ2-1	-	TRBV19	-	CASSKAGLNEQFF	TGTGCCAGTAGTAAAGCGGGCCTCAATGAGCAGTTCTTC
TRBJ2-1	TRBD1	TRBV18	-	CASSPLPGTGISSYNEQFF	TGTGCCAGCTCACCCTTACCCGGGACAGGGATAAGCTCCTACAATGAGCAGTTCTTC
TRBJ1-2	TRBD1	TRBV7-8	-	CASSPIARDRGIDGYTF	TGTGCCAGCAGCCCCATAGCCCGGGACAGGGGAATTGATGGCTACACCTTC
TRBJ2-7	-	TRBV10-3	-	CAISEPRSSYEQYF	TGTGCCATCAGTGAACCCCGGAGCTCCTACGAGCAGTACTTC
TRBJ1-5	-	TRBV6-4	-	CASSQQGRGQPQHF	TGTGCCAGCAGTCAACAGGGAAGGGGTCAGCCCCAGCATTTT
TRBJ1-5	-	TRBV7-8	-	CASSLGSSRVRNQPQHF	TGTGCCAGCAGCTTAGGGAGTTCGAGAGTCCGCAATCAGCCCCAGCATTTT
TRBJ2-1	-	TRBV28	once	CASSSDDLGSYNEQFF	TGTGCCAGCAGTTCCGATGACTTGGGCTCCTACAATGAGCAGTTCTTC
TRBJ2-7	-	TRBV5-6	few	CASSPGHSYEQYF	TGTGCCAGCAGCCCGGGACATTCCTACGAGCAGTACTTC
TRBJ1-3	-	TRBV30	-	CAWSTGTGNTIYF	TGTGCCTGGAGTACGGGAACAGGAAACACCATATATTTT
TRBJ1-6	-	TRBV30	-	CAWSDVALHF	TGTGCCTGGAGTGACGTAGCCCTTCACTTT
TRBJ2-7	TRBD1	TRBV27	few	CASSLSRGQGGLEQYF	TGTGCCAGCAGTTTATCGAGGGGACAGGGGGGCCTGGAGCAGTACTTC
TRBJ1-4	-	TRBV28	few	CASTLGGGYEKLFF	TGTGCCAGCACCCTTGGGGGGGGGTATGAAAAACTGTTTTTT
TRBJ2-1	-	TRBV3-1/TRBV3-2	-	CASSQDDSQEQFF	TGTGCCAGCAGCCAAGACGACTCACAAGAGCAGTTCTTC